Below, 7 T cell receptor beta chains from the same sample are listed, as sequenced in a study of cytomegalovirus exposure and HLA in healthy donors. PCR was performed using 60 Vbeta and 13 Jbeta primers. Profiled with immunoSEQ multiplex PCR; TCRdb holds only in-frame clones, not every one. The repertoire holds around 210,000 clones, 78% seen once, with approximately 0.49% in the top ten. Sequencing was performed on PBMCs. These receptors originate from a boy aged 5-17 years in good health and CMV-seronegative.

The rearrangement links TRBV6-5 to TRBJ2-3; D is perhaps TRBD1 (5 bases). This CDR3 has 13 residues. Per germline, CDR1 MNHEY and CDR2 SVGAGI. The V end lost 10 bases, the J end lost 4 bases, and 15 bases lay between the germline ends. The CDR3 spells CATYRSPADTQYF. The CDR3 coding sequence is TGTGCCACCTACAGGAGTCCCGCAGATACGCAGTATTTT.

The chain is built from TRBV19 and TRBJ1-5; 11 bases are a match to TRBD1. The ends lost 5 bases at V and 7 bases at J; junction bases unmatched: 10. The CDR3 sequence is 16 residues long. The germline V gene encodes CDR1 LNHDA and CDR2 SQIVND (reference sequence). The CDR3 DNA is TGTGCCAGTAGTTCCCGGGACAGGGGGATTTACCAGCCCCAGCATTTT. Its protein product is CASSSRDRGIYQPQHF.

The V call is TRBV21-1, the J call TRBJ1-5; the table names TRBD1, a call not compared with the DNA. TRBV21-1 is a known pseudogene. This CDR3 spans 17 amino acids. The CDR3 is CASSTRNDRDPREPQHF. The DNA for the CDR3 is TGTGCCAGCAGTACCAGGAACGACAGGGATCCCCGGGAACCCCAGCATTTT.

The chain joins TRBV27 to TRBJ1-5, with TRBD1 identical over 8 bases. The germline gives CDR1 MNHEY, CDR2 SMNVEV (reference sequence). V lost 6 bases and J lost 6; bases outside the gene matches: 13. The CDR3 has 16 amino acids. DNA for the CDR3: TGTGCCAGCAGGCCTACATGGACAGGGTCAACTCAGCCCCAGCATTTT. Translation gives CASRPTWTGSTQPQHF.

As regards this clone: The same CDR3 can be traced to other DNA sequences in this sample. This chain joins TRBV19 and TRBJ1-2; TRBD1 is a possible D gene (6 bases). Germline V gene data show CDR1 as LNHDA and CDR2 as SQIVND (reference sequence). The CDR3 is made up of 16 amino acids. The germline V and J ends were trimmed by 6 bases and 8 bases, with 25 bases remaining between them. The CDR3 region is CASSLLNRSGGGGYTF. Written as DNA, the CDR3 is TGTGCCAGTAGCTTGCTTAACAGGTCTGGTGGGGGCGGCTACACCTTC. Supplemented by reference TRBV19 and TRBJ1-2, the full variable domain reads DGGITQSPKYLFRKEGQNVTLSCEQNLNHDAMYWYRQDPGQGLRLIYYSQIVNDFQKGDIAEGYSVSREKKESFPLTVTSAQKNPTAFYLCASSLLNRSGGGGYTFGSGTRLTVV.

This clone has only a few counts. This sequence joins TRBV5-8 and TRBJ2-7; TRBD1 matches 9 bases. Germline V gene data show CDR1 as SGHTS and CDR2 as YDEGEE. The V gene end was trimmed by 4 bases and the J gene end by 7 bases; junction bases not matched to a gene: 12. There are 15 residues in the CDR3. The CDR3 region has the DNA TGTGCCAGCAGCCTTTTTGTAAGGACAGGGGATGAGCAGTACTTC. Its translation: CASSLFVRTGDEQYF.

V gene TRBV10-3 combines with J gene TRBJ1-2; the D is unclear. Germline CDR1 ENHRY, CDR2 SYGVKD. V was shortened by 3 bases and J by 2 bases, with 10 bases between the two germline ends. This CDR3 comprises 14 residues. The CDR3 DNA reads TGTGCCATCAGTGACCCAGGATACAACTATGGCTACACCTTC. This encodes CAISDPGYNYGYTF.